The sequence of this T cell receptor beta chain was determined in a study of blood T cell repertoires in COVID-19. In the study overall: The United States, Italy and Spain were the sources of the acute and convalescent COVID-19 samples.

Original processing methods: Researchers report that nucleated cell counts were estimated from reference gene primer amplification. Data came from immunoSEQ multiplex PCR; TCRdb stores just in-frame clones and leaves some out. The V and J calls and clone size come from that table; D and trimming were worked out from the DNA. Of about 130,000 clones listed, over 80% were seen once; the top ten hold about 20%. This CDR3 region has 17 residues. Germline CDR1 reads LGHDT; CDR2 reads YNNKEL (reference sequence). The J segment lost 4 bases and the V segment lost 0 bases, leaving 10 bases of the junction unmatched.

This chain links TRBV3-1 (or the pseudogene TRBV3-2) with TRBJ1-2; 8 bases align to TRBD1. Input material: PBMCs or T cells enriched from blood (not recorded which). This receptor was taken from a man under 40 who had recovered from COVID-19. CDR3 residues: CASSQDHRTGIVYGYTF. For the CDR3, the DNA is TGTGCCAGCAGCCAAGATCACCGGACAGGGATAGTCTATGGCTACACCTTC.